The sequence of this T cell receptor (beta chain) was determined in a study of T-cell memory formation after mild COVID-19. Study context: Clustering of TCRs was largely donor specific.

In regard to this clonotype: Its antigen remains unidentified.

Study results and limitations: There was no confirmation that second-wave clones peaking on day 37 were SARS-CoV-2 specific. Some SARS-CoV-2-responding clones were already detected in memory before infection. Contracting clones from day 15 to 85 had balanced CD4/CD8; later expanders favoured CD4+.

TCRdb called the 5' RACE reads again in MiXCR, with one record for every CDR3 protein. Among about 560,000 distinct CDR3 sequences listed, over 15% were seen once. CDR1 is SNHLY, CDR2 FYNNEI, per germline. Unmatched junction bases numbered 12, after V lost 5 bases and J lost 4 bases. The length of the CDR3 is 18 residues. The sample taken for sequencing was PBMCs or a T cell subset sorted from them (not recorded which). V is TRBV2 and J is TRBJ2-1, with 12 bases aligning to TRBD2. The receptor was isolated from an adult woman who had mild COVID-19 (a few samples of this study predate the infection). Cell type and time point are not known. CDR3 in DNA: TGTGCCAGCAGTAACCTTGGACTAGCGGGGTTTCGATACAATGAGCAGTTCTTC. Its translation: CASSNLGLAGFRYNEQFF.